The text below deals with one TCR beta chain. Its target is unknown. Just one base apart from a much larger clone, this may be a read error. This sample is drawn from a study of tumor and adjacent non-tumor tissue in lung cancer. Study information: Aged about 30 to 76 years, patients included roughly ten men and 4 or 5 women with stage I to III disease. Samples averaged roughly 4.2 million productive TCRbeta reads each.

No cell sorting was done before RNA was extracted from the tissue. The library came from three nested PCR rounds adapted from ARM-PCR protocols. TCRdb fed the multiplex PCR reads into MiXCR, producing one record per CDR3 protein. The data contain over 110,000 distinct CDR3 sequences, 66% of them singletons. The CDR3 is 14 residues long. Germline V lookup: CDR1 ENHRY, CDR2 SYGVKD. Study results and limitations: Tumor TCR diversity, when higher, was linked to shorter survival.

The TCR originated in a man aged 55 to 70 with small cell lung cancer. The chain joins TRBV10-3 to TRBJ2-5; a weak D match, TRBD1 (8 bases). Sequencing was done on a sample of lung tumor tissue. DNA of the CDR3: TGTGCCATCAGGGCGGGACAGGCGGGAGAGACCCAGAACTTC. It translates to CAIRAGQAGETQNF.